This T cell receptor beta chain was retrieved from a study of blood T cell repertoires in COVID-19. On the study more broadly: From the United States, Italy and Spain came samples of acute and convalescent COVID-19. In each case, the material was cDNA or gDNA derived from T cells, B-cell-depleted T cells, or PBMCs.

In the original workflow: For nucleated cells, counts were estimated from reference gene primer amplification. TCRdb keeps only in-frame clones here, not all; method: immunoSEQ multiplex PCR. V and J calls and clone size follow that table, whereas D and trimming were derived from the DNA. Of some 70,000 clones listed, roughly 90% were seen once; the top ten hold roughly 3%. Trimming stripped 6 bases from V and 4 bases from J, with 12 bases between. The CDR3 covers 13 residues. Germline V lookup: CDR1 SNHLY, CDR2 FYNNEI. The clonotype originates from a man between 70 and 80 years old with active or convalescent COVID-19. The V gene is TRBV2, the J gene TRBJ1-2, with a weak D call TRBD1 (5 bases). The specimen sequenced was peripheral blood. The CDR3 loop reads CASSSGFVYGYTF. In DNA, the CDR3 is TGTGCCAGCAGCTCAGGGTTTGTCTATGGCTACACCTTC.